Below, 30 T cell receptor beta chains from the same sample are listed, as sequenced in a study of cytomegalovirus exposure and HLA in healthy donors. The PCR used 60 Vbeta and 13 Jbeta primers. The assay was immunoSEQ multiplex PCR, and TCRdb's table has in-frame clones only and misses some. The sample holds under 200,000 clones; approximately 76% are singletons and the top ten take 5% to 5.5%. The sequencing input was PBMCs. The receptors stem from a woman aged 18-29 years in good health and CMV-seropositive.

V and J are TRBV4-1 and TRBJ2-7; 10 nucleotides match TRBD2. The V segment lost 0 bases and the J segment 0 bases; nucleotides outside the gene matches: 8. CDR3 length equals 18 residues. From germline, CDR1 is MGHRA and CDR2 YSYEKL. In DNA, the CDR3 is TGCGCCAGCAGCCAAGATAAAAGACTAGCGGGTTACTCCTACGAGCAGTACTTC. This encodes CASSQDKRLAGYSYEQYF.

The chain employs TRBV11-3 and TRBJ2-5; TRBD1 might be the D (6 bases). Germline assignment: CDR1 SGHNT and CDR2 YENEEA. Trimming left V 0 bases short and J 2 bases short, with 10 bases between. CDR3 size: 15 residues. CDR3 DNA: TGTGCCAGCAGCTTAGACCGGGACACTCAAGAGACCCAGTACTTC. Translating it yields CASSLDRDTQETQYF.

This chain joins TRBV27 and TRBJ2-7; 9 positions match TRBD1. Trimming at V came to 5 bases and at J to 3 bases, leaving 14 bases not matched to a gene. Germline V CDR1 and CDR2: MNHEY, SMNVEV (reference sequence). The CDR3 is 17 amino acids. CDR3 sequence: CASSRITSGTGHYEQYF. CDR3 DNA sequence: TGTGCCAGCAGTCGAATAACCTCCGGGACAGGGCACTACGAGCAGTACTTC.

V gene TRBV5-4 combines with J gene TRBJ1-1; D is possibly TRBD1 (6 bases). The V gene lost 2 bases and the J gene lost 7 bases, with 12 bases spanning the gap. The CDR3 totals 13 residues. Looked up from germline, CDR1 is SGHNT and CDR2 is YYREEE (reference sequence). The CDR3 nucleotides are TGTGCCAGCAGCTTTTCAGGGGTGGATGAAGCTTTCTTT. Translation: CASSFSGVDEAFF.

This clone was recorded a few times. Relative to the germline gene, one junction end is altered; a read error may explain this. The chain couples TRBV5-1 to TRBJ1-4; possible D gene TRBD1, 5 bases. Germline CDR1 is SGHRS and CDR2 is YFSETQ. The CDR3 is 14 residues long. The CDR3 DNA sequence: TGCGCCAGCAGCTTTGAGGGGACTACTGAAAAACTGTTTTTT. It codes for CASSFEGTTEKLFF.

The rearrangement joins TRBV13 to TRBJ2-5; tentative D call: TRBD2 (6 bases). V gave up 5 bases and J gave up 2 bases, with 18 bases separating them. Germline-derived CDR1 and CDR2 are PRHDT and FYEKMQ (reference sequence). This CDR3 is built from 16 residues. The CDR3: CASSADLRETQETQYF. The CDR3 coding sequence is TGTGCCAGCAGCGCCGACTTACGGGAGACGCAAGAGACCCAGTACTTC. Full variable domain (rest looked up from reference TRBV13 and TRBJ2-5): AAGVIQSPRHLIKEKRETATLKCYPIPRHDTVYWYQQGPGQDPQFLISFYEKMQSDKGSIPDRFSAQQFSDYHSELNMSSLELGDSALYFCASSADLRETQETQYFGPGTRLLVL.

This chain joins TRBV18 and TRBJ2-7, with D perhaps matching TRBD2 (6 bases). There are 14 residues in the CDR3. In germline, CDR1 is KGHSH, CDR2 LQKENI. V shed 3 bases and J shed 5 bases, with 14 bases lying between them. The CDR3 nucleotides are TGTGCCAGCTCACCGGGGGGAGGTTTAGACGAGCAGTACTTC. Residues: CASSPGGGLDEQYF.

This chain uses TRBV5-6 with TRBJ1-2; 7 nucleotides align to TRBD1. Looked up from germline, CDR1 is SGHDT and CDR2 is YYEEEE. V dropped 3 bases and J dropped 0; count of bases not matched to a gene: 2. This CDR3 comprises 14 residues. The CDR3 protein is CASSWGQSNYGYTF. In DNA, the CDR3 is TGTGCCAGCAGCTGGGGACAGTCTAACTATGGCTACACCTTC.

This chain connects TRBV18 to TRBJ2-1; maybe TRBD1 (6 bases). The germline V gene has CDR1 KGHSH and CDR2 LQKENI. The V end lost 6 bases, the J end lost 2 bases, and 20 bases lay between the germline ends. The CDR3 is 17 residues long. CDR3 coding DNA: TGTGCCAGCTCGTCAACAGGGATCTATCCGACCTACAATGAGCAGTTCTTC. Its protein product is CASSSTGIYPTYNEQFF.

This chain uses TRBV27 with TRBJ2-3; maybe TRBD2 (6 bases). V lost 0 bases, J lost 1 base, and 8 bases lay in between. Germline V CDR1 and CDR2: MNHEY, SMNVEV (reference sequence). CDR3 size: 15 residues. The CDR3 reads CASSLSPSGTDTQYF. The CDR3 region has the DNA TGTGCCAGCAGTTTATCCCCTAGCGGCACAGATACGCAGTATTTT.

This clone was observed a few times. The chain combines TRBV15 with TRBJ1-5; 8 nucleotides align to TRBD1. Germline V lookup: CDR1 LNHNV, CDR2 YYDKDF (reference sequence). CDR3 length: 15 residues. V was clipped by 1 base and J by 8 bases; unmatched bases: 7. The CDR3 coding sequence is TGTGCCACCAGCAGAGTTGGGCAGGGGGCGAAGCCCCAGCATTTT. Translation: CATSRVGQGAKPQHF.

V and J are TRBV7-9 and TRBJ1-2; D uncertain. Trimming cost V 3 bases and J 2 bases, with 7 bases left between them. Germline values: CDR1 SEHNR, CDR2 FQNEAQ (reference sequence). The CDR3 sequence is 13 residues long. The CDR3 sequence: CASSFPKNYGYTF. Here the CDR3 DNA reads TGTGCCAGCAGCTTTCCCAAAAACTATGGCTACACCTTC.

This clone was observed a handful of times. The genes are TRBV11-3 and TRBJ2-7; possibly TRBD1 for D (6 bases). The CDR3 is 13 amino acids. Trimming left V 5 bases short and J 3 bases short, with 11 bases between. Germline CDR1 and CDR2: SGHNT and YENEEA. The CDR3, as DNA: TGTGCCAGCAGCCAGGGGTCGGGCTACGAGCAGTACTTC. Residues: CASSQGSGYEQYF.

This clone was picked up a small number of times. This chain connects TRBV5-6 to TRBJ2-3, with unresolved D. The CDR3 length is 12 residues. The germline V and J ends were trimmed by 4 bases and 4 bases, with 7 bases remaining between them. CDR1 is SGHDT and CDR2 is YYEEEE in the germline V gene. For the CDR3, the DNA is TGTGCCAGCAGCGTAACATCAGATACGCAGTATTTT. This sequence encodes CASSVTSDTQYF.

This chain joins TRBV6-4 and TRBJ2-4; TRBD1 matches at 11 bases. The CDR3 extends over 13 amino acids. V shed 3 bases, J shed 9 bases, and the junction held 1 base outside the gene matches. The germline gives CDR1 MRHNA, CDR2 SNTAGT. The CDR3 region has the DNA TGTGCCAGCAGTGAAGGGACAGGGGGCATTCAGTACTTC. Translating gives CASSEGTGGIQYF.

The chain is built from TRBV14 and TRBJ1-1, with D unclear. CDR3 length: 15 amino acids. Germline assignment: CDR1 SGHDN and CDR2 FVKESK. Trimming cost V 0 bases and J 3 bases, with 11 bases left between them. The CDR3 DNA reads TGTGCCAGCAGCCAAGAAATTTTAGGAGACACTGAAGCTTTCTTT. Amino acid sequence: CASSQEILGDTEAFF.

The chain couples TRBV2 to TRBJ2-5; no firm D call. This CDR3 has 13 residues. The V end was cut by 4 bases, the J end by 2 bases, with 8 bases between. Germline V gives CDR1 SNHLY, CDR2 FYNNEI. CDR3 coding DNA: TGTGCCAGCAGTGCTCGGAGACAAGAGACCCAGTACTTC. Its translation: CASSARRQETQYF.

The chain links TRBV19 to TRBJ2-7; 9 positions agree with TRBD1. Trimming cost V 5 bases and J 4 bases; bases outside gene matches: 9. The CDR3 consists of 15 residues. Germline V gene lookup returns CDR1 LNHDA and CDR2 SQIVND (reference sequence). The CDR3 DNA reads TGTGCCAGTAGTGCCCGGGACAGGGCCCCTTACGAGCAGTACTTC. It translates to CASSARDRAPYEQYF.

A few counts support this clone. CDR3: CASSMDRVNEQFF. As DNA, the CDR3 is TGTGCCAGCAGTATGGACAGAGTCAATGAGCAGTTCTTC. V usage is TRBV2 and J usage is TRBJ2-1, with D perhaps matching TRBD1 (6 bases). Looked up from germline, CDR1 is SNHLY and CDR2 is FYNNEI. The CDR3 has 13 residues. The V end lost 5 bases, the J end lost 6 bases, and 11 bases lay between the germline ends.

This rearrangement joins TRBV30 to TRBJ1-1, with D unresolved. CDR1 and CDR2 (germline): GTSNPN, SVGIG (reference sequence). Trimming removed 1 base at V and 3 bases at J, with 9 bases between. The CDR3 is made up of 13 amino acids. The CDR3 DNA is TGTGCCTGGAGTGGAACACCTTACACTGAAGCTTTCTTT. This codes for CAWSGTPYTEAFF.

The V call is TRBV5-6, the J call TRBJ2-2; a possible D gene is TRBD1 (6 bases). The CDR3 sequence is 15 residues long. Germline CDR1 is SGHDT and CDR2 is YYEEEE. With 5 bases removed from V and 2 bases from J, the gap between germline ends came to 13 bases. The CDR3 nucleotides are TGTGCCAGCAGTTCGGACAGCGCTAACACCGGGGAGCTGTTTTTT. This translates into CASSSDSANTGELFF. Looking up the rest from reference TRBV5-6 and TRBJ2-2 gives the full variable domain: DAGVTQSPTHLIKTRGQQVTLRCSPKSGHDTVSWYQQALGQGPQFIFQYYEEEERQRGNFPDRFSGHQFPNYSSELNVNALLLGDSALYLCASSSDSANTGELFFGEGSRLTVL.

This chain joins TRBV11-2 and TRBJ2-7; TRBD2 is a possible D gene (5 bases). The CDR3 has 15 amino acids. V was pared by 5 bases and J by 2 bases, with 16 bases between. In germline, CDR1 is SGHAT, CDR2 FQNNGV. The CDR3 protein is CASSRAGGNAYEQYF. The CDR3 region has the DNA TGTGCCAGCAGCAGGGCCGGAGGAAACGCCTACGAGCAGTACTTC.

The V call is TRBV4-3, the J call TRBJ1-3, with D possibly matching TRBD1 (5 bases). Per germline, CDR1 LGHNA and CDR2 YSLEER. Trimming removed 0 bases at V and 4 bases at J, with 16 bases between. This CDR3 region has 17 residues. In DNA form, the CDR3 reads TGCGCCAGCAGCCAAGATATCGGGGGTATATCCGGAAACACCATATATTTT. This translates into CASSQDIGGISGNTIYF.

The chain couples TRBV7-2 to TRBJ1-1; 8 bases match TRBD1. The V and J ends lost 4 bases and 3 bases, in that order; junction bases with no gene match: 10. The CDR3 contains 16 residues. Germline V gives CDR1 SGHTA, CDR2 FQGNSA. CDR3 DNA sequence: TGTGCCAGCAGCTCCCGGGTAGGACAGGGAGACACTGAAGCTTTCTTT. Translating gives CASSSRVGQGDTEAFF. Full variable domain (rest looked up from reference TRBV7-2 and TRBJ1-1): GAGVSQSPSNKVTEKGKDVELRCDPISGHTALYWYRQSLGQGLEFLIYFQGNSAPDKSGLPSDRFSAERTGGSVSTLTIQRTQQEDSAVYLCASSSRVGQGDTEAFFGQGTRLTVV.

CDR3 in DNA: TGTGCCAGCAGCCGGTTACGAGACAGAGAGTATGGCTACACCTTC. Its translation is CASSRLRDREYGYTF. This chain links TRBV7-9 with TRBJ1-2; a weak D match, TRBD1 (5 bases). Germline values: CDR1 SEHNR, CDR2 FQNEAQ (reference sequence). CDR3 length: 15 residues. V was pared by 5 bases and J by 5 bases, with 18 bases between.

The rearrangement links TRBV19 to TRBJ1-2; 8 bases are a match to TRBD1. V gave up 11 bases and J gave up 8 bases; unmatched junction bases: 16. The CDR3 has 14 amino acids. The germline CDR1 and CDR2 sequences are LNHDA and SQIVND (reference sequence). The CDR3 coding sequence is TGTGCCGCCTCCGGGACAGGTAACCTAAGAGGCTACACCTTC. Protein: CAASGTGNLRGYTF.

The CDR3 bases are TGTGCCAGCAGCCTCCTCAGCGGACTCTCAGGAGATGAAAAACTGTTTTTT. It encodes CASSLLSGLSGDEKLFF. The chain links TRBV4-2 to TRBJ1-4; no definite D call. Trimming removed 4 bases from V and 6 bases from J, with 21 bases in between. This CDR3 contains 17 residues. The germline V gene encodes CDR1 LGHNA and CDR2 YNFKEQ.

The table lists this clone with a few counts. The gene calls are TRBV2 and TRBJ1-4; weak D call: TRBD1 (5 bases). V lost 1 base and J 0 bases, leaving 9 bases between the germline ends. The germline V gene encodes CDR1 SNHLY and CDR2 FYNNEI. The CDR3 loop spans 16 amino acids. The CDR3: CASSEEQVATNEKLFF. The DNA for the CDR3 is TGTGCCAGCAGTGAAGAACAGGTTGCAACTAATGAAAAACTGTTTTTT.

This clone was observed a handful of times. This sequence joins TRBV19 and TRBJ1-5; D is possibly TRBD1 (5 bases). The germline V and J ends were trimmed by 1 base and 6 bases, with 13 bases remaining between them. Germline CDR1 is LNHDA and CDR2 is SQIVND (reference sequence). This CDR3 has 15 residues. CDR3 DNA sequence: TGTGCCAGTAGTATAGGTGGTACAGGAATTCAGCCCCAGCATTTT. Its translation is CASSIGGTGIQPQHF.

The rearrangement joins TRBV7-9 to TRBJ2-2; 10 bases match TRBD2. The germline CDR1 and CDR2 sequences are SEHNR and FQNEAQ (reference sequence). The CDR3 is made up of 16 amino acids. V lost 0 bases, J lost 4 bases, and 2 bases stayed unmatched. In nucleotides, the CDR3 is TGTGCCAGCAGCTTAGCGGGACTAGCGACCACCGGGGAGCTGTTTTTT. It encodes CASSLAGLATTGELFF.